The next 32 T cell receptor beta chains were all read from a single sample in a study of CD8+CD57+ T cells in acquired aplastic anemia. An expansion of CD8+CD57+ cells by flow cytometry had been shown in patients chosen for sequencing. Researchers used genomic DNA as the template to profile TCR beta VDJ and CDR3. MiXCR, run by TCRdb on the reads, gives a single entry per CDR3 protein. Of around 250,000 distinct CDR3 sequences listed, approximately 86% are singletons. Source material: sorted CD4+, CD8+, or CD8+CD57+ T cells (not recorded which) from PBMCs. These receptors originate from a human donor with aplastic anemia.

The CDR3 region has the DNA TGTGCCAGCAGCGTTGGAAGAAGCGGGGGGCACTATTTT. Encoded protein: CASSVGRSGGHYF. This chain joins TRBV7-8 and TRBJ2-3; 9 nucleotides align to TRBD2. Trimming at V came to 5 bases and at J to 15 bases, leaving 12 bases not matched to a gene. Germline values: CDR1 SGHVS, CDR2 FQNEAQ. CDR3 length: 13 residues. Full variable domain (outside the CDR3, taken from reference TRBV7-8 and TRBJ2-3): GAGVSQSPRYKVAKRGQDVALRCDPISGHVSLFWYQQALGQGPEFLTYFQNEAQLDKSGLPSDRFFAERPEGSVSTLKIQRTQQEDSAVYLCASSVGRSGGHYFGPGTRLTVL.

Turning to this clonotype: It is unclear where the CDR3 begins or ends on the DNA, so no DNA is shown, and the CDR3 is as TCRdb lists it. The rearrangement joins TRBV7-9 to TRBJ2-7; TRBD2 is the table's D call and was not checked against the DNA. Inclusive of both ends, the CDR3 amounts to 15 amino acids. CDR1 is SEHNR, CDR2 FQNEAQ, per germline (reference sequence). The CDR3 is CASSFPSAMSSSSYV.

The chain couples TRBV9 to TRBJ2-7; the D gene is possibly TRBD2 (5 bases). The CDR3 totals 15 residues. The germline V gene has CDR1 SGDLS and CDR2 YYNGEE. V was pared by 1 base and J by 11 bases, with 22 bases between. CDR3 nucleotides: TGTGCCAGCAGCGTACGCGACGTAGAGGGAGCGGTTGAGTACGTC. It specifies CASSVRDVEGAVEYV.

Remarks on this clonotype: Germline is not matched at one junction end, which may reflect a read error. CDR3 coding DNA: TGTGCCAGCAGCGGGGTGGGGAGGGGGCTAACTGAACCTCTCCTTTTT. Its protein product is CASSGVGRGLTEPLLF. The chain uses TRBV2 and TRBJ1-6; 7 nucleotides line up with TRBD1. The germline CDR1 and CDR2 sequences are SNHLY and FYNNEI. The CDR3 is 16 amino acids.

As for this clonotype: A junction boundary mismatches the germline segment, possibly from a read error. The CDR3 region has the DNA TGTGCCAGCAGTTCAGAGGGGGGTACCTCACCCCTGTACTTT. As protein: CASSSEGGTSPLYF. The gene calls are TRBV7-2 and TRBJ1-6; D is perhaps TRBD1 (6 bases). The CDR3 has 14 residues. Per germline, CDR1 SGHTA and CDR2 FQGNSA.

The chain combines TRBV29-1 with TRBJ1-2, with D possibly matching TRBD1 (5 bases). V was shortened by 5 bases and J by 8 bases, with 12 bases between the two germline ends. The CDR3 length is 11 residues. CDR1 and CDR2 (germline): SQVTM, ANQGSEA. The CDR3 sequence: CSVMGLVGYTF. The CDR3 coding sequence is TGCAGCGTTATGGGACTCGTGGGCTACACCTTC.

The CDR3 here is CASGGAGNIQFFEQYV. In DNA form, the CDR3 reads TGTGCCAGCGGAGGAGCGGGGAACATTCAGTTCTTCGAGCAGTACGTC. V is TRBV9 and J is TRBJ2-7, with 7 positions matching TRBD2. There are 16 residues in the CDR3. V shed 7 bases, J shed 6 bases, and the junction held 19 bases outside the gene matches. Germline V gives CDR1 SGDLS, CDR2 YYNGEE.

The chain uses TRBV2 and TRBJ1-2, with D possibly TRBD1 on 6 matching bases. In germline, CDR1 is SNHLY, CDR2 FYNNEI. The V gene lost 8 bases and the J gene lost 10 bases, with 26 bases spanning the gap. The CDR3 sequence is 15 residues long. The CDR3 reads CASGDGGTDTQDYTF. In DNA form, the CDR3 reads TGTGCCAGCGGGGACGGGGGCACAGACACGCAGGACTACACCTTC.

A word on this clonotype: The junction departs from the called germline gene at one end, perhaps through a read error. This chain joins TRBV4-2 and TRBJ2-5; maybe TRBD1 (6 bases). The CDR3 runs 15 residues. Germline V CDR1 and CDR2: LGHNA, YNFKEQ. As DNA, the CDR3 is TGTGCCAGCAGCCAGAAGAGGGGGAGAGCCTTCTTTGGACACTTC. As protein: CASSQKRGRAFFGHF.

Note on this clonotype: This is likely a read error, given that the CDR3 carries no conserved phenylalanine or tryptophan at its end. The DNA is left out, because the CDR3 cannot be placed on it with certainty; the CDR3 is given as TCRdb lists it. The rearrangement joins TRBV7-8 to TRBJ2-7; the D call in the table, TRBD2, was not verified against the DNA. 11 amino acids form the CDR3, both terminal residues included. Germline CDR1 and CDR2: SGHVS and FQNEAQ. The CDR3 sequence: CAILRAKGPDS.

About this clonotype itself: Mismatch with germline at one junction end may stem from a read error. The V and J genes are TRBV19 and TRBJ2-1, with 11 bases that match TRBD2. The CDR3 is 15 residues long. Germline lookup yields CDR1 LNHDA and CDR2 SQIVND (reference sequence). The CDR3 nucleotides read TGCAGCGGTAATAAGCCTAGCGGGGGGAACAATGAGCAGTTCTTC. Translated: CSGNKPSGGNNEQFF.

The CDR3, as DNA: TGTGCCACCAGCCCCCGAGACAGGTACTATGGCTACACCTTC. Translated: CATSPRDRYYGYTF. The chain combines TRBV15 with TRBJ1-2, with a tentative D call TRBD1 (6 bases). CDR1 is LNHNV, CDR2 YYDKDF, per germline (reference sequence). The length of the CDR3 is 14 residues. V lost 5 bases and J 3 bases, leaving 13 bases between the germline ends.

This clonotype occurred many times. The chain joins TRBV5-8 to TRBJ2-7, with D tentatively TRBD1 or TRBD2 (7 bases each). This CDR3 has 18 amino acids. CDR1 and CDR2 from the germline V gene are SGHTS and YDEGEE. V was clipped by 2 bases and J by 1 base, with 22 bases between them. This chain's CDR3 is CASSFTSDGTALSYEQYV. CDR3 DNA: TGTGCCAGCAGCTTTACTAGCGACGGGACAGCCCTTTCCTACGAGCAGTACGTC.

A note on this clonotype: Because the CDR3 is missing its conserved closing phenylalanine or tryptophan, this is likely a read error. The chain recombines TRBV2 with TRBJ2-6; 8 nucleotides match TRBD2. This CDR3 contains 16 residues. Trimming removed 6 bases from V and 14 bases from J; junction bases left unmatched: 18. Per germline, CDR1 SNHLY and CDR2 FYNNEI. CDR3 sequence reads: CASSLAGSYGAIFLTC. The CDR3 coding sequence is TGTGCCAGCAGCTTAGCGGGGAGCTACGGGGCGATCTTCCTGACTTGC.

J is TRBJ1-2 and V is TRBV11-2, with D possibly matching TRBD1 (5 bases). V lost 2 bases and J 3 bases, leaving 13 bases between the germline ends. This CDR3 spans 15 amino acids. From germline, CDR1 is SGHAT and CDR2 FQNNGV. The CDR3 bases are TGTGCCAGCAGCTTAATCGACAGCGGCGACTATGGCTACACCTTC. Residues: CASSLIDSGDYGYTF.

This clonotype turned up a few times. CDR3 loop: CSAATGDYEAFF. Written as DNA, the CDR3 is TGCAGCGCGGCCACAGGGGACTATGAAGCTTTCTTT. This rearrangement joins TRBV29-1 to TRBJ1-1, with 7 bases identical to TRBD1. CDR1 and CDR2 from the germline V gene are SQVTM and ANQGSEA. V lost 7 bases, J lost 7 bases, and 9 bases stayed unmatched. This CDR3 contains 12 residues. Full variable domain (remainder filled in from reference TRBV29-1 and TRBJ1-1): SAVISQKPSRDICQRGTSLTIQCQVDSQVTMMFWYRQQPGQSLTLIATANQGSEATYESGFVIDKFPISRPNLTFSTLTVSNMSPEDSSIYLCSAATGDYEAFFGQGTRLTVV.

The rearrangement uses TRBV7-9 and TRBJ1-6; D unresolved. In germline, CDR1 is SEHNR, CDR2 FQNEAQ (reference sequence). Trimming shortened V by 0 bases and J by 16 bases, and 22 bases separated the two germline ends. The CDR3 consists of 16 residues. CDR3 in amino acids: CASSLAGSGLQSELHF. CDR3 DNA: TGTGCCAGCAGCTTAGCGGGTAGCGGACTCCAGAGTGAGCTCCACTTT. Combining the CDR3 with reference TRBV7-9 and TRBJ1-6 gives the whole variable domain DTGVSQNPRHKITKRGQNVTFRCDPISEHNRLYWYRQTLGQGPEFLTYFQNEAQLEKSRLLSDRFSAERPKGSFSTLEIQRTEQGDSAMYLCASSLAGSGLQSELHFGNGTRLTVT.

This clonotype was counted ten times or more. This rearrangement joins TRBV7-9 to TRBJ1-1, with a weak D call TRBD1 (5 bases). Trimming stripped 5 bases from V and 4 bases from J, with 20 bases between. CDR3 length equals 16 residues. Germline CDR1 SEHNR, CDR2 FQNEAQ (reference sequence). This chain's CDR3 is CASSPATVAGTTEAFF. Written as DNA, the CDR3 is TGTGCCAGCAGCCCCGCCACGGTGGCAGGGACCACTGAAGCTTTCTTT. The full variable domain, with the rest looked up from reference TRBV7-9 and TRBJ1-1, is DTGVSQNPRHKITKRGQNVTFRCDPISEHNRLYWYRQTLGQGPEFLTYFQNEAQLEKSRLLSDRFSAERPKGSFSTLEIQRTEQGDSAMYLCASSPATVAGTTEAFFGQGTRLTVV.

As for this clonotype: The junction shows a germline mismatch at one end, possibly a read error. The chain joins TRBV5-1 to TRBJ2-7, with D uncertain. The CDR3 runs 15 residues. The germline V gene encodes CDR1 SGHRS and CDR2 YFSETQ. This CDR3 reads CASSEVRPILYEQYF. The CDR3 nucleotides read TGTGCCAGCAGTGAGGTACGGCCCATCCTCTACGAGCAGTACTTC.

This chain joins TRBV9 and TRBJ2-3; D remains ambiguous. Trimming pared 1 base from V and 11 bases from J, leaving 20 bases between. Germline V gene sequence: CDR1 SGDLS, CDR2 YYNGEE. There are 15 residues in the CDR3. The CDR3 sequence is CASSVFQSAKDEQYF. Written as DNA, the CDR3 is TGTGCCAGCAGCGTATTTCAGTCAGCCAAAGATGAGCAGTATTTT. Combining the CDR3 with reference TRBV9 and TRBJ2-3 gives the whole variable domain DSGVTQTPKHLITATGQRVTLRCSPRSGDLSVYWYQQSLDQGLQFLIQYYNGEERAKGNILERFSAQQFPDLHSELNLSSLELGDSALYFCASSVFQSAKDEQYFGPGTRLTVL.

CDR3 DNA: TGTGCCAGCCTCCATGGAGGCACTGAAGCTTTCTTT. It encodes CASLHGGTEAFF. V and J are TRBV13 and TRBJ1-1; D unresolved. The V and J ends lost 8 bases and 4 bases respectively, with 11 bases between them. The CDR3 totals 12 residues. Germline V gives CDR1 PRHDT, CDR2 FYEKMQ (reference sequence).

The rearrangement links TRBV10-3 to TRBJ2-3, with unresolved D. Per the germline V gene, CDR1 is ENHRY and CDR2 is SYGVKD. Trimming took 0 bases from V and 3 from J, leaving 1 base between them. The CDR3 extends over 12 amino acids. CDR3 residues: CAISESTDTQYF. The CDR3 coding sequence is TGTGCCATCAGTGAGTCTACAGATACGCAGTATTTT.

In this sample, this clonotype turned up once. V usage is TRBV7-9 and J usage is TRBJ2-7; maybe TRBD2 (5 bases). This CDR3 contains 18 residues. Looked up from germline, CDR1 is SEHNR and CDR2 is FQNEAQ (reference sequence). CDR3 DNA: TGTGCCAGCAGCTTAGTTCCCGGGGAGCTGGTTTTTGCATACGGGCAGTACGTC. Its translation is CASSLVPGELVFAYGQYV.

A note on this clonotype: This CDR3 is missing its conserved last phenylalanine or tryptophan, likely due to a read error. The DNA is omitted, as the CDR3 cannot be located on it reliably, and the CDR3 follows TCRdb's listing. The CDR3 sequence: CASSEDAGQAHPD. The rearrangement uses TRBV7-3 and TRBJ2-3; the table names TRBD1, a call not compared with the DNA. The CDR3 spans 13 residues, counting both ends. From germline, CDR1 is SGHTA and CDR2 FQGTGA.

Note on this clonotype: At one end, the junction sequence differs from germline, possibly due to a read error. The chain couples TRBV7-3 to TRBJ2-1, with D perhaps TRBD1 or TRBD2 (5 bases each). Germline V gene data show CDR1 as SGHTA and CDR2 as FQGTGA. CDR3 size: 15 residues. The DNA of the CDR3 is TGTGCCAGCAGCATAGCTAGAGCAGGGAGCAGTGAGCCGTTCTTC. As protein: CASSIARAGSSEPFF. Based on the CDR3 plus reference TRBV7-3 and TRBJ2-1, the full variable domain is GAGVSQTPSNKVTEKGKYVELRCDPISGHTALYWYRQSLGQGPEFLIYFQGTGAADDSGLPNDRFFAVRPEGSVSTLKIQRTERGDSAVYLCASSIARAGSSEPFFGPGTRLTVL.

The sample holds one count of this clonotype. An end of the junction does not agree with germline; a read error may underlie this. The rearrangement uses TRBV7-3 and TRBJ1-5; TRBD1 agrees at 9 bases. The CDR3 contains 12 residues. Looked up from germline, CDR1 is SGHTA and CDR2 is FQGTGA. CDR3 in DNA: TGTGCCGGACAGGGGACTAGGGGGACCCAGCACTTC. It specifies CAGQGTRGTQHF.

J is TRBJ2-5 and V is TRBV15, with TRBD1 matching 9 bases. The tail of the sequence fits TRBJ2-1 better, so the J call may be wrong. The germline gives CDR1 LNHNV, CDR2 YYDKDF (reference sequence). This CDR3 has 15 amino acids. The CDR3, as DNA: TGTGCCACCAGCAGAGATAGACAGGGGGGAGAGGAGCAGTTCTTC. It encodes CATSRDRQGGEEQFF.

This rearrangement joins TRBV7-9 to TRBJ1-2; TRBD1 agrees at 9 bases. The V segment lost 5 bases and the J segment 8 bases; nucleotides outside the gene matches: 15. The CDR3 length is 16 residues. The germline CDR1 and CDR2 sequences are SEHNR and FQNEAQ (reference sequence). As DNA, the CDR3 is TGTGCCAGCAGCCTCGGGACAGGGCACGCCCTAGACGGCTACACCTTC. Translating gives CASSLGTGHALDGYTF.

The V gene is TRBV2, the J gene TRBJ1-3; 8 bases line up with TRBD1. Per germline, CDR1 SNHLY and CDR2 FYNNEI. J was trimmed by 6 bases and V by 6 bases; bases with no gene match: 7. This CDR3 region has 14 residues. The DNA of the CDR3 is TGTGCCAGCAGCTTCGACAGGGGAGCAAACACCATATATTTT. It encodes CASSFDRGANTIYF.

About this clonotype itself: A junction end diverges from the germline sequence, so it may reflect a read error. The CDR3 DNA reads as TGTGCCAGCAGTGAGCTACAGCCACTACTCTACGAACAGTACTTC. Its translation is CASSELQPLLYEQYF. The V gene is TRBV2, the J gene TRBJ1-1; D remains ambiguous. The J call may not be correct, given that the DNA end is closer to TRBJ2-7. The CDR3 sequence is 15 residues long. CDR1 and CDR2 from the germline V gene are SNHLY and FYNNEI.

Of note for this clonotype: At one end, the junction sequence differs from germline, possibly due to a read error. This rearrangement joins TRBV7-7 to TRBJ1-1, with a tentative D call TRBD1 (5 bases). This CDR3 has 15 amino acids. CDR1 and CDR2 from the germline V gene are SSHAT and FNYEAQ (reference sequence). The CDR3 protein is CASSLGAGLNTGEFF. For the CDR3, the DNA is TGTGCTAGCAGCTTAGGAGCGGGGCTGAACACCGGGGAGTTCTTT.

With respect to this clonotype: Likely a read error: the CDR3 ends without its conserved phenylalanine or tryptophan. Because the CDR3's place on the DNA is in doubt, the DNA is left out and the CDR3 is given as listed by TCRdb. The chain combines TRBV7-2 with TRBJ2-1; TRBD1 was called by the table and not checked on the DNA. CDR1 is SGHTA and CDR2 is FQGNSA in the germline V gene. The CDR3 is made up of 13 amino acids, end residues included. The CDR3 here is CASSLGGIHDTFY.